The 31 T cell receptor beta chains given below trace back to one sample, sequenced in a study of T-cell memory formation after mild COVID-19. TCRdb re-called the 5' RACE reads through MiXCR, storing one row per CDR3 protein. The table has roughly 350,000 distinct CDR3 sequences, around 20% seen once. The sample consisted of PBMCs or a T cell subset sorted from them (not recorded which). Source of these receptors: an adult woman who had mild COVID-19 (a few samples of this study predate the infection). Cell type and time point are not known.

In its sample, this clonotype was seen once. The J gene is TRBJ2-3, the V gene TRBV7-2; TRBD2 agrees at 7 bases. The CDR3 consists of 14 residues. J gave up 4 bases and V 4 bases, and 5 bases lay outside the gene matches. The germline CDR1 and CDR2 sequences are SGHTA and FQGNSA. This CDR3 is CASSWEGRADTQYF. DNA of the CDR3: TGTGCCAGCAGCTGGGAGGGGAGGGCAGATACGCAGTATTTT.

This chain links TRBV5-6 with TRBJ2-7; 8 bases are a match to TRBD2. V gave up 5 bases and J gave up 0 bases; unmatched junction bases: 7. CDR1 and CDR2 from the germline V gene are SGHDT and YYEEEE. The CDR3 contains 15 residues. The CDR3 loop reads CASRHSGKGSYEQYF. The DNA of the CDR3 is TGTGCCAGCAGACATAGCGGGAAGGGCTCCTACGAGCAGTACTTC.

This clonotype occurred many times. This chain links TRBV7-2 with TRBJ2-5, with D maybe TRBD2 (6 bases). Germline V gives CDR1 SGHTA, CDR2 FQGNSA. CDR3 length equals 14 residues. V gave up 5 bases and J gave up 5 bases, with 15 bases separating them. The CDR3 DNA reads as TGTGCCAGCAGCCGCCGGGGGAAGGGGGAGACCCAGTACTTC. Protein product: CASSRRGKGETQYF.

The chain is built from TRBV5-6 and TRBJ1-3; D unclear. CDR1 is SGHDT, CDR2 YYEEEE, per germline. CDR3 size: 16 residues. Trimming cost V 0 bases and J 0 bases, with 10 bases left between them. The CDR3 here is CASSLDPMSSGNTIYF. Here the CDR3 DNA reads TGTGCCAGCAGCTTGGACCCCATGAGCTCTGGAAACACCATATATTTT.

This clonotype was recorded a few times. The V call is TRBV5-1, the J call TRBJ2-3, with a possible D match to TRBD2 (5 bases). V lost 8 bases and J lost 1, with 17 bases in between. Germline V gives CDR1 SGHRS, CDR2 YFSETQ. This CDR3 is 15 amino acids long. The CDR3 region is CASSPPNGGTDTQYF. For the CDR3, the DNA is TGCGCCAGTTCCCCGCCCAACGGGGGCACAGATACGCAGTATTTT.

The rearrangement uses TRBV25-1 and TRBJ2-1, with 7 nucleotides matching TRBD2. The V gene end was trimmed by 3 bases and the J gene end by 10 bases; junction bases not matched to a gene: 15. Germline V gene lookup returns CDR1 MGHDK and CDR2 SYGVNS. This CDR3 comprises 16 residues. This chain's CDR3 is CASSDPQAGTWEEQFF. The CDR3 DNA is TGTGCCAGCAGTGACCCCCAAGCGGGAACATGGGAAGAGCAGTTCTTC.

V is TRBV27 and J is TRBJ2-7; D may be TRBD1 (5 bases). The length of the CDR3 is 13 residues. Germline-derived CDR1 and CDR2 are MNHEY and SMNVEV (reference sequence). Trimming shortened V by 2 bases and J by 7 bases, and 12 bases separated the two germline ends. CDR3 bases: TGTGCCAGCAGTTTAGGACAACAGATGGAGCAGTACTTC. This sequence encodes CASSLGQQMEQYF.

In this sample, this clonotype turned up many times. The J gene is TRBJ2-4, the V gene TRBV5-1; no definite D call. Germline V gene data show CDR1 as SGHRS and CDR2 as YFSETQ. This CDR3 is built from 14 residues. Trimming shortened V by 7 bases and J by 1 base, and 12 bases separated the two germline ends. The CDR3 DNA follows: TGCGCCAGCGGATCGGACGGGGCCAAAAACATTCAGTACTTC. Encoded protein: CASGSDGAKNIQYF.

This clonotype has a count of ten or more. The V call is TRBV7-2, the J call TRBJ2-3; 11 bases fit TRBD2. Trimming removed 4 bases from V and 2 bases from J; junction bases left unmatched: 2. Germline V CDR1 and CDR2: SGHTA, FQGNSA. The length of the CDR3 is 15 residues. CDR3 in amino acids: CASSSSGGLTDTQYF. The CDR3 nucleotides read TGTGCCAGCAGCTCTAGCGGGGGGCTCACAGATACGCAGTATTTT.

The chain carries TRBV15 and TRBJ1-1; 9 bases fit TRBD1. This CDR3 has 17 residues. Germline V gives CDR1 LNHNV, CDR2 YYDKDF (reference sequence). J lost 6 bases, V lost 3 bases, and 14 bases had no gene match. The CDR3 DNA is TGTGCCACCAGCAGCCCGGACAGGGGCCCTAGTGGGGCTGAAGCTTTCTTT. Protein product: CATSSPDRGPSGAEAFF.

The V and J genes are TRBV5-4 and TRBJ2-5, with 8 positions matching TRBD2. This CDR3 is 15 amino acids long. The junction had 10 bases not matched to a gene; V was cut back by 4 bases and J by 5 bases. The germline gives CDR1 SGHNT, CDR2 YYREEE (reference sequence). The CDR3 nucleotides are TGTGCCAGCAGCGTATTCCGGGAGGGGATGGAGACCCAGTACTTC. It encodes CASSVFREGMETQYF.

This clonotype was detected only a few times. CDR3 coding DNA: TGCAGTGCTAGAGCGGGGGGCCGTGGAGATACGCAGTATTTT. This gives the protein CSARAGGRGDTQYF. The chain uses TRBV20-1 and TRBJ2-3, with D perhaps matching TRBD2 (7 bases). The CDR3 has 14 amino acids. From germline, CDR1 is DFQATT and CDR2 SNEGSKA (reference sequence). Between the trimmed V and J ends, which lost 1 base and 5 bases, there was a span of 13 bases.

The V call is TRBV5-1, the J call TRBJ2-3; D perhaps matches TRBD2 (6 bases). Germline CDR1 and CDR2: SGHRS and YFSETQ. V shed 3 bases and J shed 5 bases, with 13 bases lying between them. The length of the CDR3 is 14 residues. CDR3 in amino acids: CASSWGDFKDTQYF. CDR3 in DNA: TGCGCCAGCAGCTGGGGGGACTTTAAAGATACGCAGTATTTT.

The chain is built from TRBV20-1 and TRBJ1-2, with 7 bases aligning to TRBD1. This CDR3 is built from 14 residues. Germline assignment: CDR1 DFQATT and CDR2 SNEGSKA (reference sequence). Germline trimming cut 1 base from V and 2 bases from J; bases unmatched to any gene: 4. The CDR3: CSARVGQANYGYTF. CDR3 DNA sequence: TGCAGTGCTAGAGTAGGACAGGCGAACTATGGCTACACCTTC.

The chain carries TRBV11-1 and TRBJ1-3; D is possibly TRBD1 (5 bases). CDR1 and CDR2 from the germline V gene are SGHAT and FQDESV (reference sequence). The CDR3 is made up of 17 amino acids. V dropped 4 bases and J dropped 0 bases, with 16 bases sitting between them. CDR3 residues: CASSSPGRPSSGNTIYF. In DNA, the CDR3 is TGTGCCAGCAGCTCTCCGGGACGGCCGAGCTCTGGAAACACCATATATTTT.

J is TRBJ2-5 and V is TRBV20-1; TRBD1 might be the D (6 bases). CDR1 and CDR2 (germline): DFQATT, SNEGSKA (reference sequence). Trimming removed 5 bases at V and 1 base at J, with 8 bases between. There are 12 residues in the CDR3. The CDR3 spells CSASDSQETQYF. In DNA, the CDR3 is TGCAGTGCTTCGGACAGCCAAGAGACCCAGTACTTC.

The gene calls are TRBV13 and TRBJ2-1; 8 bases are shared with TRBD1. The trim removed 5 bases at V and 4 bases at J, leaving 10 bases unmatched. Germline V lookup: CDR1 PRHDT, CDR2 FYEKMQ (reference sequence). The CDR3 is 16 residues long. The CDR3 DNA reads as TGTGCCAGCAGCCCCCGGACAGGGACCAGATACAATGAGCAGTTCTTC. Translation: CASSPRTGTRYNEQFF.

The V gene is TRBV11-2, the J gene TRBJ2-7; D is uncertain. This CDR3 is 13 amino acids long. Germline lookup yields CDR1 SGHAT and CDR2 FQNNGV. V was cut by 8 bases and J by 1 base, with 12 bases left in between. CDR3 region: CASGPFRSYEQYF. The CDR3 region has the DNA TGTGCCAGCGGCCCCTTCCGTTCCTACGAGCAGTACTTC.

This clonotype was counted a few times. V gene TRBV6-5 combines with J gene TRBJ1-2; 8 nucleotides agree with TRBD1. The junction had 10 bases not matched to a gene; V was cut back by 6 bases and J by 4 bases. Germline CDR1 reads MNHEY; CDR2 reads SVGAGI. CDR3 length: 15 amino acids. CDR3 nucleotide sequence: TGTGCCAGCAGCCGCCGACAGGGGTTCGGCTATGGCTACACCTTC. This gives the protein CASSRRQGFGYGYTF.

The rearrangement joins TRBV6-5 to TRBJ1-2; D uncertain. CDR3 length: 13 amino acids. V was cut by 8 bases and J by 0 bases, with 10 bases left in between. Germline lookup yields CDR1 MNHEY and CDR2 SVGAGI. CDR3 sequence: CASWQPANYGYTF. The CDR3 region has the DNA TGTGCCAGCTGGCAGCCAGCTAACTATGGCTACACCTTC.

The chain recombines TRBV4-1 with TRBJ2-2, with 9 positions matching TRBD1. Per the germline V gene, CDR1 is MGHRA and CDR2 is YSYEKL. This CDR3 comprises 14 residues. J was trimmed by 11 bases and V by 0 bases; bases with no gene match: 4. The DNA of the CDR3 is TGCGCCAGCAGCCAAGATCCGGGACAGGGCGAGCTGTTTTTT. It codes for CASSQDPGQGELFF.

This clonotype was seen a handful of times. Germline is not matched at one junction end, which may reflect a read error. The CDR3 region has the DNA TGCAGGGCTAACGACAGAACCCCGACAGTCCTCTCGAACACTGAAGCTTTCTTT. Its translation is CRANDRTPTVLSNTEAFF. The chain joins TRBV20-1 to TRBJ1-1, with a possible D match to TRBD1 (5 bases). The germline V gene has CDR1 DFQATT and CDR2 SNEGSKA (reference sequence). CDR3 length equals 18 residues.

This clonotype was seen more than once but under ten times. An end of the junction does not agree with germline; a read error may underlie this. The chain links TRBV5-1 to TRBJ2-7, with D possibly matching TRBD1 (6 bases). The CDR3 has 16 residues. Germline CDR1 reads SGHRS; CDR2 reads YFSETQ. CDR3 sequence (DNA): TGCGCCAGCACCTTGTCGGTTGGGCAGGGGATTGACGAGCAGTACTTC. This encodes CASTLSVGQGIDEQYF.

The sample holds a few counts of this clonotype. The V call is TRBV4-3, the J call TRBJ1-1; 9 bases agree with TRBD1. Germline V gives CDR1 LGHNA, CDR2 YSLEER. This CDR3 region has 18 residues. V lost 1 base to trimming and J lost 0 bases; unmatched junction nucleotides: 9. This chain's CDR3 is CASSQGEDRGVLNTEAFF. CDR3 coding DNA: TGCGCCAGCAGCCAAGGGGAGGACAGGGGCGTTTTGAACACTGAAGCTTTCTTT.

The rearrangement joins TRBV12-3 or TRBV12-4 to TRBJ2-3; TRBD2 is a possible D gene (5 bases). This CDR3 is built from 17 residues. The ends were cut back, 6 bases at V and 5 bases at J, with 24 bases in the middle. In DNA, the CDR3 is TGTGCCAGCAGCCAAACCTCTTCTAGCCCCTCGCTAGATACGCAGTATTTT. It is translated as CASSQTSSSPSLDTQYF.

The gene calls are TRBV5-1 and TRBJ2-5, with 11 bases that match TRBD2. CDR1 and CDR2 from the germline V gene are SGHRS and YFSETQ. The CDR3 runs to 15 residues. V shed 3 bases and J 9 bases; nucleotides not matched to a gene: 10. This CDR3 reads CASSSSGGFQGAQYF. CDR3 nucleotide sequence: TGCGCCAGCAGCTCTAGCGGGGGGTTCCAAGGGGCCCAGTACTTC.

The chain is built from TRBV3-1 and TRBJ1-1; D perhaps matches TRBD1 (5 bases). In germline, CDR1 is LGHDT, CDR2 YNNKEL (reference sequence). The CDR3 has 18 amino acids. V lost 2 bases and J 0 bases, leaving 19 bases between the germline ends. Here the CDR3 reads CASSQLQRDGFMNTEAFF. DNA of the CDR3: TGTGCCAGCAGCCAACTCCAGCGGGACGGCTTTATGAACACTGAAGCTTTCTTT. The whole variable domain, filled in from reference TRBV3-1 and TRBJ1-1, reads DTAVSQTPKYLVTQMGNDKSIKCEQNLGHDTMYWYKQDSKKFLKIMFSYNNKELIINETVPNRFSPKSPDKAHLNLHINSLELGDSAVYFCASSQLQRDGFMNTEAFFGQGTRLTVV.

J is TRBJ2-6 and V is TRBV19; D is ambiguous. Per germline, CDR1 LNHDA and CDR2 SQIVND (reference sequence). The ends were cut back, 11 bases at V and 0 bases at J, with 14 bases in the middle. There are 15 residues in the CDR3. The DNA of the CDR3 is TGTGCCGGTCCCGGATCCATCTCTGGGGCCAACGTCCTGACTTTC. Residues: CAGPGSISGANVLTF.

This sequence joins TRBV23-1 and TRBJ2-1; TRBD1 might be the D (5 bases). TRBV23-1 falls under the ORF class, with uncertain function. Between the trimmed V and J ends, which lost 8 bases and 5 bases, there was a span of 13 bases. This CDR3 contains 13 residues. The CDR3 loop is CASRRQLHNEQFF. CDR3 nucleotide sequence: TGCGCCAGCCGAAGACAGTTACACAATGAGCAGTTCTTC.

This clonotype was observed at least ten times. This chain links TRBV5-1 with TRBJ1-2; perhaps TRBD1 as D (6 bases). This CDR3 has 16 residues. Trimming removed 4 bases from V and 4 bases from J, with 20 bases in between. CDR1 SGHRS and CDR2 YFSETQ come from the germline V gene. The CDR3 DNA reads as TGCGCCAGCAGCCCCGGACAGCTACTTACTTCCTATGGCTACACCTTC. Translating gives CASSPGQLLTSYGYTF. Full variable domain (outside the CDR3, taken from reference TRBV5-1 and TRBJ1-2): KAGVTQTPRYLIKTRGQQVTLSCSPISGHRSVSWYQQTPGQGLQFLFEYFSETQRNKGNFPGRFSGRQFSNSRSEMNVSTLELGDSALYLCASSPGQLLTSYGYTFGSGTRLTVV.

The chain has TRBV5-1 and TRBJ1-4, with D hard to call. This CDR3 spans 14 amino acids. The V end was cut by 0 bases, the J end by 6 bases, with 9 bases between. The germline V gene encodes CDR1 SGHRS and CDR2 YFSETQ. CDR3 bases: TGCGCCAGCAGCTTGGTCACGGGGTATGAAAAACTGTTTTTT. It is translated as CASSLVTGYEKLFF.